These 27 T cell receptor beta chains came from one sample sequenced in a study of blood T cell repertoires in COVID-19 (dated by TCRdb to the early 2020s). Libraries were built with the immunoSEQ multiplex PCR assay. In TCRdb, the immuneACCESS table is reduced to in-frame sequences with V and J assigned. These tables do not hold every clone; where another copy was compared, an unresolved V gene accounts for under half, and the others remain unexplained. The sample table contains 56,000 or so clones; only one count was recorded for about 86% of them. The leading ten clones occupy about a fifth of the sample. Sequenced: peripheral blood. The source is a woman older than 75 with active COVID-19.

J is TRBJ1-2 and V is TRBV6-6; 7 bases align to TRBD1. The CDR3 is 13 amino acids. Germline assignment: CDR1 MNHNY and CDR2 SVGAGI (reference sequence). With 6 bases clipped from V and 8 bases from J, the junction kept 9 bases outside the gene matches. CDR3 in DNA: TGTGCCAGCAGAACCGACAGGGTTAGCGGCTACACCTTC. This encodes CASRTDRVSGYTF.

The V and J genes are TRBV5-1 and TRBJ2-7; a possible D gene is TRBD1 (6 bases). CDR1 is SGHRS and CDR2 is YFSETQ in the germline V gene. The CDR3 extends over 16 amino acids. Between the trimmed V and J ends, which lost 0 bases and 0 bases, there was a span of 13 bases. Here the CDR3 reads CASSLDGQPNSYEQYF. CDR3 in DNA: TGCGCCAGCAGCTTGGACGGACAGCCGAACTCCTACGAGCAGTACTTC. Drawing the rest from reference TRBV5-1 and TRBJ2-7, the complete variable domain is KAGVTQTPRYLIKTRGQQVTLSCSPISGHRSVSWYQQTPGQGLQFLFEYFSETQRNKGNFPGRFSGRQFSNSRSEMNVSTLELGDSALYLCASSLDGQPNSYEQYFGPGTRLTVT.

This clone appeared once. The CDR3 is CASSTAVGDTSYEQYF. DNA of the CDR3: TGTGCCAGCAGTACCGCTGTCGGGGACACTTCCTACGAGCAGTACTTC. This chain uses TRBV6-2 or TRBV6-3 with TRBJ2-7, with D possibly TRBD1 on 6 matching bases. From germline, CDR1 is MNHEY and CDR2 SVGEGT. This CDR3 spans 16 amino acids. V lost 5 bases to trimming and J lost 1 base, with 18 bases between them.

The chain is built from TRBV20-1 and TRBJ2-1, with D possibly matching TRBD2 (6 bases). The CDR3 runs to 11 residues. V was cut by 5 bases and J by 12 bases, with 14 bases left in between. The germline V gene encodes CDR1 DFQATT and CDR2 SNEGSKA (reference sequence). The DNA of the CDR3 is TGCAGTGCTTCGGACTATCCCTTGCAGTTCTTC. It translates to CSASDYPLQFF.

This chain connects TRBV27 to TRBJ2-3; D possibly corresponds to TRBD2 (7 bases). CDR3 length: 14 amino acids. Trimming removed 6 bases from V and 8 bases from J, with 18 bases in between. Germline-derived CDR1 and CDR2 are MNHEY and SMNVEV (reference sequence). CDR3 nucleotides: TGTGCCAGCAGGCCTTGGGGGGGCGTAGGTACGCAGTATTTT. This encodes CASRPWGGVGTQYF.

The V call is TRBV2, the J call TRBJ2-3, with 11 bases lining up with TRBD2. V was pared by 6 bases and J by 4 bases, with 3 bases of the junction left unmatched. The CDR3 consists of 14 residues. Germline V CDR1 and CDR2: SNHLY, FYNNEI. CDR3 sequence (DNA): TGTGCCAGCAGGGAGACTAGCGGGGCAGATACGCAGTATTTT. Translated: CASRETSGADTQYF. The entire variable domain, with the rest obtained from reference TRBV2 and TRBJ2-3, is as follows: EPEVTQTPSHQVTQMGQEVILRCVPISNHLYFYWYRQILGQKVEFLVSFYNNEISEKSEIFDDQFSVERPDGSNFTLKIRSTKLEDSAMYFCASRETSGADTQYFGPGTRLTVL.

The chain combines TRBV15 with TRBJ2-6; 7 positions agree with TRBD1. Trimming took 5 bases from V and 0 from J; bases not matched to a gene: 4. The CDR3 is 16 residues long. Germline V CDR1 and CDR2: LNHNV, YYDKDF (reference sequence). CDR3 sequence reads: CATSRDRVSGANVLTF. The DNA for the CDR3 is TGTGCCACCAGCCGGGACAGAGTCTCTGGGGCCAACGTCCTGACTTTC.

The chain uses TRBV4-3 and TRBJ1-2; D is undetermined. The ends were cut back, 0 bases at V and 13 bases at J, with 15 bases in the middle. This CDR3 spans 13 amino acids. Germline CDR1 LGHNA, CDR2 YSLEER. The chain's CDR3 is CASSQEAGLRVTF. The CDR3 DNA is TGCGCCAGCAGCCAAGAGGCAGGTTTGAGAGTCACCTTC.

The chain links TRBV7-9 to TRBJ2-1; D not resolved. Germline V gene lookup returns CDR1 SEHNR and CDR2 FQNEAQ (reference sequence). This CDR3 has 14 residues. Trimming took 5 bases from V and 0 from J, leaving 8 bases between them. As DNA, the CDR3 is TGTGCCAGCAGCCCCCGCGGCTCCTACAATGAGCAGTTCTTC. This sequence encodes CASSPRGSYNEQFF. Full variable domain (missing parts from reference TRBV7-9 and TRBJ2-1): DTGVSQNPRHKITKRGQNVTFRCDPISEHNRLYWYRQTLGQGPEFLTYFQNEAQLEKSRLLSDRFSAERPKGSFSTLEIQRTEQGDSAMYLCASSPRGSYNEQFFGPGTRLTVL.

The chain couples TRBV6-5 to TRBJ1-3; no clear D. Germline lookup yields CDR1 MNHEY and CDR2 SVGAGI. The V gene lost 8 bases and the J gene lost 3 bases, with 17 bases spanning the gap. This CDR3 has 15 amino acids. CDR3 coding DNA: TGTGCCAGCGGTTTCAGGTTTTCAGATGGAAACACCATATATTTT. It codes for CASGFRFSDGNTIYF.

This sequence joins TRBV7-3 and TRBJ2-2; 16 nucleotides line up with TRBD2. The trim removed 3 bases at V and 6 bases at J, leaving 4 bases unmatched. The CDR3 loop spans 17 amino acids. Germline V gives CDR1 SGHTA, CDR2 FQGTGA. The CDR3: CASSFQGLAGGPGELFF. CDR3 sequence (DNA): TGTGCCAGCAGCTTCCAGGGACTAGCGGGGGGGCCCGGGGAGCTGTTTTTT. The whole variable domain, remainder taken from reference TRBV7-3 and TRBJ2-2, is GAGVSQTPSNKVTEKGKYVELRCDPISGHTALYWYRQSLGQGPEFLIYFQGTGAADDSGLPNDRFFAVRPEGSVSTLKIQRTERGDSAVYLCASSFQGLAGGPGELFFGEGSRLTVL.

This clone showed up just a few times. This chain uses TRBV5-1 with TRBJ1-3; no definite D call. The V and J ends lost 2 bases and 1 base respectively, with 10 bases between them. CDR3 length equals 15 residues. The V gene's germline CDR1 is SGHRS and CDR2 YFSETQ. CDR3 loop: CASSLAGLSGNTIYF. The CDR3 DNA reads as TGCGCCAGCAGCTTAGCAGGCCTTTCTGGAAACACCATATATTTT.

CDR3 DNA sequence: TGCGCCAGCAGCCTCGGGACTGATGTTTATGGCTACACCTTC. It specifies CASSLGTDVYGYTF. The J gene is TRBJ1-2, the V gene TRBV5-1, with D perhaps TRBD1 (5 bases). Germline CDR1 reads SGHRS; CDR2 reads YFSETQ. The CDR3 sequence is 14 residues long. The V and J ends lost 4 bases and 5 bases respectively, with 15 bases between them.

This rearrangement joins TRBV5-1 to TRBJ2-5; 9 bases line up with TRBD2. V was clipped by 4 bases and J by 3 bases; unmatched bases: 7. This CDR3 region has 15 residues. Germline V gene sequence: CDR1 SGHRS, CDR2 YFSETQ. The CDR3 loop is CASSPWGGGEETQYF. The CDR3 nucleotides read TGCGCCAGCAGCCCCTGGGGCGGGGGGGAAGAGACCCAGTACTTC.

This rearrangement joins TRBV2 to TRBJ1-1, with a possible D match to TRBD1 (6 bases). The CDR3 loop spans 14 amino acids. With 4 bases removed from V and 4 bases from J, the gap between germline ends came to 13 bases. CDR1 SNHLY and CDR2 FYNNEI come from the germline V gene. CDR3: CASSGGGRGTEAFF. In DNA form, the CDR3 reads TGTGCCAGCAGTGGGGGGGGCCGAGGCACTGAAGCTTTCTTT.

The V call is TRBV11-3, the J call TRBJ2-3; 7 positions agree with TRBD2. Germline CDR1 reads SGHNT; CDR2 reads YENEEA. Trimming at V came to 0 bases and at J to 2 bases, leaving 5 bases not matched to a gene. The CDR3 length is 16 residues. For the CDR3, the DNA is TGTGCCAGCAGCTTAGACGCGGGGGAGCTCACAGATACGCAGTATTTT. Translated: CASSLDAGELTDTQYF.

The chain is built from TRBV5-1 and TRBJ2-3, with 12 nucleotides matching TRBD2. Germline-derived CDR1 and CDR2 are SGHRS and YFSETQ. V shed 0 bases and J 2 bases; nucleotides not matched to a gene: 16. There are 21 residues in the CDR3. The CDR3 sequence is CASSLAATSGGPAGNTDTQYF. CDR3 DNA: TGCGCCAGCAGCTTGGCCGCAACTAGCGGGGGGCCCGCGGGAAACACAGATACGCAGTATTTT.

The genes are TRBV19 and TRBJ1-1; D perhaps matches TRBD1 (5 bases). The CDR3 runs 15 residues. CDR1 LNHDA and CDR2 SQIVND come from the germline V gene (reference sequence). Between the trimmed V and J ends, which lost 5 bases and 4 bases, there was a span of 17 bases. CDR3 residues: CASSYTVRVVTEAFF. CDR3 nucleotides: TGTGCCAGTAGTTATACAGTCAGGGTGGTCACTGAAGCTTTCTTT.

The gene calls are TRBV28 and TRBJ2-5; 9 nucleotides match TRBD1. The CDR3 length is 14 residues. J gave up 4 bases and V 5 bases, and 5 bases lay outside the gene matches. Per germline, CDR1 MDHEN and CDR2 SYDVKM. CDR3 DNA: TGTGCCAGCAGTCCCGGGACAGGGATAGAGACCCAGTACTTC. Amino acid sequence: CASSPGTGIETQYF.

The CDR3: CASGGQGAGANVLTF. The CDR3 DNA reads TGTGCCAGCGGAGGACAGGGGGCTGGGGCCAACGTCCTGACTTTC. This chain uses TRBV28 with TRBJ2-6, with TRBD1 matching over 10 bases. Germline CDR1 and CDR2: MDHEN and SYDVKM. The CDR3 has 15 residues. Trimming removed 8 bases from V and 2 bases from J; junction bases left unmatched: 3.

V usage is TRBV3-1 (or the pseudogene TRBV3-2) and J usage is TRBJ2-3, with D possibly being TRBD2 (5 bases). There are 15 residues in the CDR3. Germline V CDR1 and CDR2: LGHDT, YNNKEL (reference sequence). V lost 3 bases to trimming and J lost 7 bases, with 17 bases between them. CDR3 sequence reads: CASSQAPGLHHTQYF. For the CDR3, the DNA is TGTGCCAGCAGCCAGGCCCCTGGACTCCACCATACGCAGTATTTT.

This chain connects TRBV4-3 to TRBJ1-4, with no clear D. V was clipped by 3 bases and J by 2 bases, with 13 bases between them. The CDR3 covers 16 residues. The germline gives CDR1 LGHNA, CDR2 YSLEER. The CDR3 nucleotides are TGCGCCAGCAGCCAGGAACTCAGGATCACTAATGAAAAACTGTTTTTT. Its translation: CASSQELRITNEKLFF.

Only one count was recorded for this clone. The rearrangement uses TRBV19 and TRBJ1-5; TRBD1 is a possible D gene (5 bases). The ends were cut back, 5 bases at V and 1 base at J, with 15 bases in the middle. The CDR3 consists of 16 residues. The germline V gene has CDR1 LNHDA and CDR2 SQIVND (reference sequence). Here the CDR3 reads CASSPGRDRSNQPQHF. In nucleotides, the CDR3 is TGTGCCAGTAGTCCCGGCAGGGATAGGAGCAATCAGCCCCAGCATTTT.

CDR3 nucleotides: TGTGCCAGCAGCTTAACTCCGGGGACTGGAAACACCATATATTTT. It encodes CASSLTPGTGNTIYF. The chain joins TRBV7-3 to TRBJ1-3; D unresolved. The ends were cut back, 0 bases at V and 2 bases at J, with 8 bases in the middle. Per germline, CDR1 SGHTA and CDR2 FQGTGA. The CDR3 spans 15 residues.

The chain links TRBV5-1 to TRBJ1-2; a possible D gene is TRBD1 (5 bases). Germline V lookup: CDR1 SGHRS, CDR2 YFSETQ. The CDR3 has 14 residues. V lost 0 bases and J lost 0, with 6 bases in between. CDR3 coding DNA: TGCGCCAGCAGCTTGGCAGGGACTAACTATGGCTACACCTTC. This sequence encodes CASSLAGTNYGYTF.

The chain uses TRBV7-2 and TRBJ2-4; possible D gene TRBD2, 7 bases. The CDR3 extends over 14 amino acids. The germline CDR1 and CDR2 sequences are SGHTA and FQGNSA. V lost 5 bases to trimming and J lost 5 bases, with 13 bases between them. The CDR3 here is CASSARGGENIQYF. The CDR3 DNA is TGTGCCAGCAGCGCCCGAGGGGGGGAAAACATTCAGTACTTC.

The J gene is TRBJ2-7, the V gene TRBV3-1 (or the pseudogene TRBV3-2); D gene unclear. Trimming shortened V by 0 bases and J by 4 bases, and 10 bases separated the two germline ends. Germline lookup yields CDR1 LGHDT and CDR2 YNNKEL (reference sequence). CDR3 length: 14 amino acids. The CDR3 sequence: CASSQDYSLYEQYF. Written as DNA, the CDR3 is TGTGCCAGCAGCCAAGATTATAGCTTATACGAGCAGTACTTC.